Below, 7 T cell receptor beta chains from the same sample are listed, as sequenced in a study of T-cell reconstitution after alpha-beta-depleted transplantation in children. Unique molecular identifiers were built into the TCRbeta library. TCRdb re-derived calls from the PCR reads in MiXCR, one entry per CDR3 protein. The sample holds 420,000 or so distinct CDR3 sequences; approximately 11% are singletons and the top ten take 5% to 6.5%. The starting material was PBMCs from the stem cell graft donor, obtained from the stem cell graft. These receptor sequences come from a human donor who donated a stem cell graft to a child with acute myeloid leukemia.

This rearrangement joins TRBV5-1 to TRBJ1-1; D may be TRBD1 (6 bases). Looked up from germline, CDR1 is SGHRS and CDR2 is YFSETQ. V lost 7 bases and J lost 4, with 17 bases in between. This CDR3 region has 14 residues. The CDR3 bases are TGCGCCAGCGGCCTCTCCAGGGGCGGCACTGAAGCTTTCTTT. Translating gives CASGLSRGGTEAFF. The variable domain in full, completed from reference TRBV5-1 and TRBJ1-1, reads KAGVTQTPRYLIKTRGQQVTLSCSPISGHRSVSWYQQTPGQGLQFLFEYFSETQRNKGNFPGRFSGRQFSNSRSEMNVSTLELGDSALYLCASGLSRGGTEAFFGQGTRLTVV.

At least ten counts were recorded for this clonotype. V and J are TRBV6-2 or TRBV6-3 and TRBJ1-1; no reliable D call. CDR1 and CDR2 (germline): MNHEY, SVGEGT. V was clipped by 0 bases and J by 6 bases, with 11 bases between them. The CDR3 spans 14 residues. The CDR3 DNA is TGTGCCAGCAGTTACTCCCTAGCAGCGTCTGAAGCTTTCTTT. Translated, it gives CASSYSLAASEAFF.

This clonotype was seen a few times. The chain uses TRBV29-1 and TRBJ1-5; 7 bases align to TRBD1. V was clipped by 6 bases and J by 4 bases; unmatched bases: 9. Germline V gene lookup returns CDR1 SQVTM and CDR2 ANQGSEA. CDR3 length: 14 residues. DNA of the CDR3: TGCAGCGTGGCAGGACAGGACAGGAATCAGCCCCAGCATTTT. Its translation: CSVAGQDRNQPQHF.

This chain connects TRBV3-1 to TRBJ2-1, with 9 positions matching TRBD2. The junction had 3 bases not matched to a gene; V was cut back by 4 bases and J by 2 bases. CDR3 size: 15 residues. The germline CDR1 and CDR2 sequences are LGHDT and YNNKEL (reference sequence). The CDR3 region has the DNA TGTGCCAGCAGCCCCAGCGGGAGGCCCTACAATGAGCAGTTCTTC. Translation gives CASSPSGRPYNEQFF.

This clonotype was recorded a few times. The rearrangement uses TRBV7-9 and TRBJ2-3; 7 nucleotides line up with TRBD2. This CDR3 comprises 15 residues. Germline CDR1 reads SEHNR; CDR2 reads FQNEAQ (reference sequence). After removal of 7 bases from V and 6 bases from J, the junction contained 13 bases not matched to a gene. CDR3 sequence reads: CASTRFAGAGDTQYF. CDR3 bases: TGTGCCAGCACCCGATTCGCGGGAGCAGGCGATACGCAGTATTTT.

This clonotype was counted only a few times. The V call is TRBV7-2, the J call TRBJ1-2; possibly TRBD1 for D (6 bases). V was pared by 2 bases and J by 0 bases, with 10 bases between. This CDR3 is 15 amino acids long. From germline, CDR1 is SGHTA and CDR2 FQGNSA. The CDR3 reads CASSLTPGANYGYTF. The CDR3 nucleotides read TGTGCCAGCAGCTTAACCCCAGGGGCTAACTATGGCTACACCTTC.

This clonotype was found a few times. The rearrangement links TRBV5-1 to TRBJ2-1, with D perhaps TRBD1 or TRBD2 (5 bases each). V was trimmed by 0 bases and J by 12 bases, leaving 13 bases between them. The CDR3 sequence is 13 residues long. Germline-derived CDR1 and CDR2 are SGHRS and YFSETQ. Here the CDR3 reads CASSLVGGMWQFF. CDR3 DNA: TGCGCCAGCAGCTTGGTTGGGGGTATGTGGCAGTTCTTC.